This T cell receptor beta chain originates from a study of Ad26.COV2.S vaccination and SARS-CoV-2 variants. Turning to the study itself: Donor got 5x10^10 or 1x10^11 viral particles of Ad26.COV2.S.

TCRdb's copy holds only in-frame clones and misses some; the assay was immunoSEQ multiplex PCR. Of about 350,000 clones in the sample, 70% to 90% were seen once. Germline CDR1 reads LGHNT; CDR2 reads FRNRAP. CDR3 length: 12 amino acids. Noted treatment: some 19 received Ad26.COV2.S at low or high dose, single or two shots; about 5 received placebo; per-sample allocation not given. Samples were taken on day 63 after the first vaccine or placebo injection. Participants' vaccine, an Ad26 vector, delivered Wuhan-strain SARS-CoV-2 spike. This TCR was recovered from a person between 18 and 65 years old who received the Ad26.COV2.S COVID-19 vaccine or a placebo. The gene calls are TRBV12-5 and TRBJ2-1; 9 bases map to TRBD2. The sequences come from peripheral blood, collected in a trial of Ad26.COV2.S vaccine versus placebo. The CDR3 bases are TGTGCCATTAGCGGGGGTAGTGATCAGCAGTTCTTC. It encodes CAISGGSDQQFF.